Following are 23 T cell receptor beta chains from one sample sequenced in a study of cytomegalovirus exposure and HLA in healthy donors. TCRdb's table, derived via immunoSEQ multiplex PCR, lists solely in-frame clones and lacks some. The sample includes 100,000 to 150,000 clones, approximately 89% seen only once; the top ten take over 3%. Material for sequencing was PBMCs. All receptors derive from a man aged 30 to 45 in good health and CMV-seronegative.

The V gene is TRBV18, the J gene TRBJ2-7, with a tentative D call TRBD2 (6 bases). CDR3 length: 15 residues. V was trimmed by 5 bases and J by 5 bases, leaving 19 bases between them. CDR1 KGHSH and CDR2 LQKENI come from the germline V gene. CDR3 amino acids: CASSTVRDSSHEQYF. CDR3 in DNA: TGTGCCAGCTCAACGGTACGGGACTCGTCGCACGAGCAGTACTTC.

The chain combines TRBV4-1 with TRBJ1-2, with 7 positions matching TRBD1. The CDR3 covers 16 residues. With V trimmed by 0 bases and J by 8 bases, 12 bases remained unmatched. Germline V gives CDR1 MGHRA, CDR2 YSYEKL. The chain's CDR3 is CASSQDPRGRGRGYTF. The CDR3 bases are TGCGCCAGCAGCCAAGATCCAAGAGGAAGGGGGCGCGGCTACACCTTC.

The CDR3 is CASSRAGGEQYF. For the CDR3, the DNA is TGTGCCAGCAGCAGGGCGGGTGGCGAGCAGTACTTC. V is TRBV11-2 and J is TRBJ2-7; possible D gene TRBD2, 5 bases. The CDR3 loop spans 12 amino acids. Trimming took off 5 bases at V and 6 bases at J, with 11 bases between the two ends. Per the germline V gene, CDR1 is SGHAT and CDR2 is FQNNGV. Full variable domain (remainder filled in from reference TRBV11-2 and TRBJ2-7): EAGVAQSPRYKIIEKRQSVAFWCNPISGHATLYWYQQILGQGPKLLIQFQNNGVVDDSQLPKDRFSAERLKGVDSTLKIQPAKLEDSAVYLCASSRAGGEQYFGPGTRLTVT.

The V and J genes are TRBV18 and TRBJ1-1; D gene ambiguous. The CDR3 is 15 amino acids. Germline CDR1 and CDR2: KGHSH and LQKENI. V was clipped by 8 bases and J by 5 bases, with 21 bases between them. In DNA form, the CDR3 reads TGTGCCAGCACCCCCAGATGGGAGGTAGGGACTGAAGCTTTCTTT. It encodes CASTPRWEVGTEAFF.

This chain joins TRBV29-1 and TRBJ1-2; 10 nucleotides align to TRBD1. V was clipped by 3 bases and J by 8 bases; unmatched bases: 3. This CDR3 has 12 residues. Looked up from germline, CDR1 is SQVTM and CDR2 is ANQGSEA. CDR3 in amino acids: CSVDDRGRGYTF. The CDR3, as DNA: TGCAGCGTTGACGACAGGGGGCGAGGCTACACCTTC.

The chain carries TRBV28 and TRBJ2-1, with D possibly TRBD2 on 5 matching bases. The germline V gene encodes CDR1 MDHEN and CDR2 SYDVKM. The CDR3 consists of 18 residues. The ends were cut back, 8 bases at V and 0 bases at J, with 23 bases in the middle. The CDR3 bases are TGTGCCAGCGCTTTCTATTTAGGACTGTGGAACTCCTACAATGAGCAGTTCTTC. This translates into CASAFYLGLWNSYNEQFF.

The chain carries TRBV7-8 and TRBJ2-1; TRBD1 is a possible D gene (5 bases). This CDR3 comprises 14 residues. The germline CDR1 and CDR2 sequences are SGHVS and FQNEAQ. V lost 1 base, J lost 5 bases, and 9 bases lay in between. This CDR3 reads CASSLDRQHNEQFF. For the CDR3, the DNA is TGTGCCAGCAGCTTAGATCGACAGCACAATGAGCAGTTCTTC.

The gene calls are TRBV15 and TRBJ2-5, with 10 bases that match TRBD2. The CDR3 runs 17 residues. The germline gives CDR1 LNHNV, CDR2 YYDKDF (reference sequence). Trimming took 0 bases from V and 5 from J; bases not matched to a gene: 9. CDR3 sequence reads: CATSRDASGGSSETQYF. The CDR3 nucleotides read TGTGCCACCAGCAGAGATGCTAGCGGGGGTAGTTCGGAGACCCAGTACTTC.

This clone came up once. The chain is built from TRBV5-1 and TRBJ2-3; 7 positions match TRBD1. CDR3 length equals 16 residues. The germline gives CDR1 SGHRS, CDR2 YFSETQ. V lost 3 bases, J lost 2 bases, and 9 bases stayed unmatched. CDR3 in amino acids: CASSSGQASLTDTQYF. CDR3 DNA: TGCGCCAGCAGCTCTGGACAGGCTTCCCTCACAGATACGCAGTATTTT.

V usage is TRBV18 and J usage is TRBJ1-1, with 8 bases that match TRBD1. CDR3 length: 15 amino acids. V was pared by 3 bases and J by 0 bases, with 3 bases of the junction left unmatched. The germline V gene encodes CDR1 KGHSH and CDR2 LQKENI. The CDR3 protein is CASSPAGGLNTEAFF. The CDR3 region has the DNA TGTGCCAGCTCACCCGCAGGGGGCTTGAACACTGAAGCTTTCTTT.

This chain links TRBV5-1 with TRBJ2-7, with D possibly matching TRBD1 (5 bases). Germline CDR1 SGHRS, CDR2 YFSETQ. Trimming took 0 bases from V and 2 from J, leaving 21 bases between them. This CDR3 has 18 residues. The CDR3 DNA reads TGCGCCAGCAGCTTGGGTTTAACAGGCGCCCGCTTGCCCTACGAGCAGTACTTC. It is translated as CASSLGLTGARLPYEQYF.

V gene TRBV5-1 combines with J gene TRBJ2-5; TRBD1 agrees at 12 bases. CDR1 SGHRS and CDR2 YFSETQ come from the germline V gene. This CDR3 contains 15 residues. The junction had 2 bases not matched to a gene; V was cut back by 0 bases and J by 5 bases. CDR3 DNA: TGCGCCAGCAGCTTGGGGGACAGGGGGCTTGAGACCCAGTACTTC. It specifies CASSLGDRGLETQYF.

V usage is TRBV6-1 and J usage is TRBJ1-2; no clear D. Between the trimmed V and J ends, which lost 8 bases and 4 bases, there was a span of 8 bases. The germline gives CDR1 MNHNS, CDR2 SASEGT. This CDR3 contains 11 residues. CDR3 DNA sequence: TGTGCCAGCCGCGTAACCTATGGCTACACCTTC. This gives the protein CASRVTYGYTF.

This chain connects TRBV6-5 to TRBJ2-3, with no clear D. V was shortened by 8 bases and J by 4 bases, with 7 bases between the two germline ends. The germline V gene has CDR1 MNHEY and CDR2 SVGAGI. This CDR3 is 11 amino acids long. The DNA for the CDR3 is TGTGCCAGCGTGGGCGCAGATACGCAGTATTTT. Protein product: CASVGADTQYF.

CDR3 in DNA: TGTGCCAGCAGTGAAGCGCTTCGGGGGGCGCATCCTGGCTACACCTTC. This gives the protein CASSEALRGAHPGYTF. The rearrangement links TRBV2 to TRBJ1-2, with a tentative D call TRBD1 (6 bases). In germline, CDR1 is SNHLY, CDR2 FYNNEI. This CDR3 comprises 16 residues. V was cut by 0 bases and J by 7 bases, with 18 bases left in between.

CDR3 residues: CASSLAGGTYNEQFF. The CDR3 bases are TGTGCCAGCAGCTTAGCGGGGGGAACCTACAATGAGCAGTTCTTC. The chain couples TRBV7-8 to TRBJ2-1; possible D gene TRBD2, 6 bases. The CDR3 has 15 residues. The germline gives CDR1 SGHVS, CDR2 FQNEAQ. Between the trimmed V and J ends, which lost 0 bases and 2 bases, there was a span of 8 bases.

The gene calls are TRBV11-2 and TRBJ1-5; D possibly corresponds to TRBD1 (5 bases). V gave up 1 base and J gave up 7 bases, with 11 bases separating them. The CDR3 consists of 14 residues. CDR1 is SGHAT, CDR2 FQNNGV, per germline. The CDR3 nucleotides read TGTGCCAGCAGCTTAGGAACAGGCGGACAGCCCCAGCATTTT. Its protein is CASSLGTGGQPQHF.

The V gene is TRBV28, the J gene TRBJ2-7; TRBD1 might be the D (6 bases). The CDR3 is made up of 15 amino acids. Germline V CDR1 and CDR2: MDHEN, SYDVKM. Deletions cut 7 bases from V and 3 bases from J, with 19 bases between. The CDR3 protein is CASTPLGTSHYEQYF. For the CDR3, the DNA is TGTGCCAGCACCCCCTTGGGGACAAGTCACTACGAGCAGTACTTC. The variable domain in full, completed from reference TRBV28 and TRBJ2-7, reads DVKVTQSSRYLVKRTGEKVFLECVQDMDHENMFWYRQDPGLGLRLIYFSYDVKMKEKGDIPEGYSVSREKKERFSLILESASTNQTSMYLCASTPLGTSHYEQYFGPGTRLTVT.

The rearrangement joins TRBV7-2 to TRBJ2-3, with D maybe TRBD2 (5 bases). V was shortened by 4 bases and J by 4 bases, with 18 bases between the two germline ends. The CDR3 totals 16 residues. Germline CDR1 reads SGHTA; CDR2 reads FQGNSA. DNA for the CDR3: TGTGCCAGCAGCTCCCGCCGGGGTAACAAACCAGATACGCAGTATTTT. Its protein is CASSSRRGNKPDTQYF. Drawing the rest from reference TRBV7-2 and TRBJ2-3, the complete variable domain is GAGVSQSPSNKVTEKGKDVELRCDPISGHTALYWYRQSLGQGLEFLIYFQGNSAPDKSGLPSDRFSAERTGGSVSTLTIQRTQQEDSAVYLCASSSRRGNKPDTQYFGPGTRLTVL.

The CDR3 spells CASSPQVTGELFF. For the CDR3, the DNA is TGTGCCAGCAGCCCACAGGTCACCGGGGAGCTGTTTTTT. V is TRBV7-9 and J is TRBJ2-2; D might be TRBD1 (5 bases). There are 13 residues in the CDR3. Germline V gene data show CDR1 as SEHNR and CDR2 as FQNEAQ (reference sequence). Trimming took 5 bases from V and 4 from J, leaving 8 bases between them.

The CDR3 is CASSRDRGDGQPQHF. The CDR3, as DNA: TGTGCCAGCAGTCGGGACAGGGGGGACGGACAGCCCCAGCATTTT. The chain links TRBV2 to TRBJ1-5, with TRBD1 identical over 11 bases. This CDR3 has 15 residues. Trimming at V came to 5 bases and at J to 7 bases, leaving 7 bases not matched to a gene. The V gene's germline CDR1 is SNHLY and CDR2 FYNNEI.

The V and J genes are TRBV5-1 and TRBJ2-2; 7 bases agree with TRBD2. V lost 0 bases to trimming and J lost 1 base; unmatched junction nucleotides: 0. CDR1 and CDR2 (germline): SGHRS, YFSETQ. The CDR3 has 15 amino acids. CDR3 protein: CASSLVAGNTGELFF. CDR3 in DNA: TGCGCCAGCAGCTTGGTAGCGGGGAACACCGGGGAGCTGTTTTTT.

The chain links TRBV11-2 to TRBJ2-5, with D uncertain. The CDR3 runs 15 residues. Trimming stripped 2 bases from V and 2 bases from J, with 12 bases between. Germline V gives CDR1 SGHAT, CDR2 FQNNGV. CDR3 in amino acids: CASSLSVWQQETQYF. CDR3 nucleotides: TGTGCCAGCAGCTTAAGTGTATGGCAACAAGAGACCCAGTACTTC.